These T cell receptor beta chains were read from a single sample in a study of blood T cell repertoires in COVID-19. The assay was immunoSEQ multiplex PCR, and TCRdb's table has in-frame clones only and misses some. This table has 140,000 or so clones, 75% to 90% appearing once. Sequencing used peripheral blood. Receptor source: a woman older than 75 with acute or convalescent COVID-19. Both conserved end residues are part of each CDR3. The D gene is left open where the match is weak. A row's size may be missing; if present it is once, few, many or a size class.

clone_size	v_call	d_call	j_call	cdr3_aa	cdr3_nt
-	TRBV7-9	TRBD1	TRBJ1-1	CASSFLEQGTEAFF	TGTGCCAGCAGCTTTTTAGAACAGGGGACTGAAGCTTTCTTT
-	TRBV4-2	TRBD1	TRBJ1-4	CASSPLSGQGASHEKLFF	TGTGCCAGCAGCCCCCTTTCGGGACAGGGGGCCTCTCATGAAAAACTGTTTTTT
-	TRBV2	-	TRBJ1-2	CASSETQGNYGYTF	TGTGCCAGCAGTGAAACACAGGGAAACTATGGCTACACCTTC
-	TRBV6-6	-	TRBJ1-6	CASSSSPSSYNSPLHF	TGTGCCAGCAGTTCCTCACCTAGCTCCTATAATTCACCCCTCCACTTT
-	TRBV29-1	-	TRBJ1-2	CSVQKELTYAF	TGCAGCGTTCAGAAGGAGCTAACTTACGCCTTC
-	TRBV6-1	-	TRBJ1-1	CASSEWGRLNTEAFF	TGTGCCAGCAGTGAATGGGGCAGGCTTAACACTGAAGCTTTCTTT
-	TRBV5-1	-	TRBJ1-1	CASSLVPLVMNTEAFF	TGCGCCAGCAGCTTGGTGCCACTGGTAATGAACACTGAAGCTTTCTTT
-	TRBV18	TRBD2	TRBJ2-1	CASSPRSGADGYNEQFF	TGTGCCAGCTCACCCCGAAGCGGGGCAGATGGTTACAATGAGCAGTTCTTC
-	TRBV7-3	-	TRBJ2-1	CASSLNRVDEQFF	TGTGCCAGCAGCTTAAATAGAGTCGATGAGCAGTTCTTC
-	TRBV11-3	-	TRBJ1-2	CASSLDGGKGYTF	TGTGCCAGCAGCTTAGATGGCGGGAAAGGCTACACCTTC
-	TRBV29-1	TRBD1	TRBJ2-5	CSVADRGQETQYF	TGCAGCGTTGCGGACAGGGGGCAAGAGACCCAGTACTTC
-	TRBV4-1	-	TRBJ1-2	CASSQEAPRGYGYTF	TGCGCCAGCAGCCAAGAAGCCCCGAGGGGGTATGGCTACACCTTC
once	TRBV9	TRBD1	TRBJ1-1	CKLGTGAVVMNTEAFF	TGCAAGCTGGGGACAGGGGCCGTCGTCATGAACACTGAAGCTTTCTTT
-	TRBV6-5	-	TRBJ2-5	CASSYSRRGGETQYF	TGTGCCAGCAGTTACTCGAGAAGGGGGGGGGAGACCCAGTACTTC
-	TRBV5-4	TRBD2	TRBJ2-1	CASSLEPSGLYNEQFF	TGTGCCAGCAGCTTGGAGCCTAGCGGGCTCTACAATGAGCAGTTCTTC
few	TRBV7-2	-	TRBJ1-5	CASSTGANSNQPQHF	TGTGCCAGCAGCACAGGTGCCAATAGCAATCAGCCCCAGCATTTT
once	TRBV18	-	TRBJ2-5	CASSPGLLQETQYF	TGTGCCAGCTCACCGGGACTGCTCCAAGAGACCCAGTACTTC
-	TRBV7-2	-	TRBJ2-4	CASSLAPTVQNIQYF	TGTGCCAGCAGCTTAGCGCCGACAGTTCAAAACATTCAGTACTTC
-	TRBV7-6	-	TRBJ1-1	CASSYGEGRGRAEAFF	TGTGCCAGCAGCTACGGGGAGGGCAGGGGAAGGGCTGAAGCTTTCTTT
few	TRBV5-1	-	TRBJ2-2	CASSLVVGLNTGELFF	TGCGCCAGCAGCTTGGTGGTTGGACTTAACACCGGGGAGCTGTTTTTT
-	TRBV29-1	-	TRBJ1-1	CSVVRIRGDTEAFF	TGCAGCGTTGTAAGGATCAGGGGCGATACTGAAGCTTTCTTT
-	TRBV5-1	TRBD2	TRBJ2-5	CASSGQGTSGGGETQYF	TGCGCCAGCAGCGGCCAAGGGACTAGCGGTGGAGGAGAGACCCAGTACTTC
-	TRBV7-9	TRBD2	TRBJ2-1	CASRLAGAGDEQFF	TGTGCCAGCAGGCTAGCGGGGGCCGGGGATGAGCAGTTCTTC
-	TRBV7-3	-	TRBJ2-5	CASSLTAGWQETQYF	TGTGCCAGCAGCTTAACCGCAGGGTGGCAAGAGACCCAGTACTTC
-	TRBV7-2	TRBD1	TRBJ1-6	CASSLGGTGQNSPLHF	TGTGCCAGCAGCTTAGGAGGGACAGGGCAGAATTCACCCCTCCACTTT
-	TRBV10-3	TRBD2	TRBJ2-5	CAISEQPQGLEETQYF	TGTGCCATCAGTGAGCAGCCTCAGGGACTAGAGGAGACCCAGTACTTC
-	TRBV19	-	TRBJ2-7	CASSIRGGNEQYF	TGTGCCAGTAGTATTAGGGGCGGGAACGAGCAGTACTTC
-	TRBV5-8	-	TRBJ1-1	CASSRGGVGAFF	TGTGCCAGCAGCCGCGGGGGGGTTGGAGCTTTCTTT
-	TRBV7-2	TRBD1	TRBJ1-2	CASSFQTGGGYGYTF	TGTGCCAGCAGCTTTCAAACAGGGGGCGGGTATGGCTACACCTTC
-	TRBV19	-	TRBJ1-5	CASSPAQGSNQPQHF	TGTGCCAGTAGTCCCGCTCAGGGTAGCAATCAGCCCCAGCATTTT
once	TRBV7-6	-	TRBJ1-1	CASSLASGVGAEAFF	TGTGCCAGCAGCTTAGCGTCAGGGGTTGGCGCTGAAGCTTTCTTT
-	TRBV4-3	-	TRBJ2-2	CASSQEVLGGELFF	TGCGCCAGCAGCCAAGAAGTCCTAGGCGGGGAGCTGTTTTTT
-	TRBV3-1/TRBV3-2	-	TRBJ2-1	CASSQTKGGEQFF	TGTGCCAGCAGCCAAACGAAGGGAGGTGAGCAGTTCTTC
-	TRBV20-1	-	TRBJ1-2	CSASARHSGGYTF	TGCAGTGCTAGTGCCCGGCACAGCGGTGGCTACACCTTC
-	TRBV12-5	TRBD1	TRBJ1-5	CASGPGQAGWNQPQHF	TGTGCTAGTGGTCCCGGACAGGCCGGCTGGAATCAGCCCCAGCATTTT
-	TRBV5-1	TRBD2	TRBJ2-1	CASSLPLAGNNEQFF	TGCGCCAGCAGCTTGCCGCTAGCGGGGAACAATGAGCAGTTCTTC
-	TRBV6-2/TRBV6-3	TRBD1	TRBJ2-3	CASSRRDRGTDTQYF	TGTGCCAGCAGCCGCCGGGACAGGGGGACAGATACGCAGTATTTT
-	TRBV4-3	TRBD2	TRBJ2-1	CASSQDQGRGVNEQFF	TGCGCCAGCAGCCAAGATCAAGGGAGGGGAGTCAATGAGCAGTTCTTC
-	TRBV12-5	-	TRBJ1-6	CASGLDRGPLHF	TGTGCTAGTGGTTTGGATCGAGGGCCCCTCCACTTT
-	TRBV7-9	-	TRBJ1-2	CASSLNLDYPNYGYTF	TGTGCCAGCAGCTTAAACTTGGACTACCCTAACTATGGCTACACCTTC
-	TRBV7-3	TRBD1	TRBJ1-2	CASSREGQGGRSSGYTF	TGTGCCAGCAGCCGGGAAGGACAGGGGGGCAGGAGCTCTGGCTACACCTTC
-	TRBV9	TRBD1	TRBJ1-1	CASSVSGRDRNTEAFF	TGTGCCAGCAGCGTAAGCGGCAGGGACAGGAACACTGAAGCTTTCTTT
-	TRBV6-6	-	TRBJ1-3	CASSYSMGGGNTIYF	TGTGCCAGCAGCTATTCTATGGGAGGGGGAAACACCATATATTTT
few	TRBV7-3	TRBD2	TRBJ2-1	CASSLQGGSYNEQFF	TGTGCCAGCAGCTTACAGGGAGGGTCCTACAATGAGCAGTTCTTC
-	TRBV6-6	-	TRBJ1-3	CASSRTFGGASGNTIYF	TGTGCCAGCAGCCGAACGTTTGGTGGGGCCTCTGGAAACACCATATATTTT
-	TRBV10-3	TRBD1	TRBJ1-2	CAISERGGDYGYTF	TGTGCCATCAGTGAGCGAGGGGGCGACTATGGCTACACCTTC
-	TRBV3-1/TRBV3-2	-	TRBJ1-1	CASSQDLRASQAFF	TGTGCCAGCAGCCAAGACTTGCGGGCCAGCCAAGCTTTCTTT
-	TRBV5-6	-	TRBJ1-1	CASSLRRMNTEAFF	TGTGCCAGCAGTTTGAGGCGGATGAACACTGAAGCTTTCTTT
-	TRBV9	TRBD1	TRBJ1-1	CASSVGARGRGNTEAFF	TGTGCCAGCAGCGTAGGGGCCAGGGGGCGTGGGAACACTGAAGCTTTCTTT
-	TRBV19	TRBD1	TRBJ1-2	CASSMSRGTGVPSRSYGYTF	TGTGCCAGTAGTATGTCGAGGGGGACAGGGGTCCCTTCCCGGAGCTATGGCTACACCTTC
few	TRBV2	-	TRBJ1-2	CASSTPGGLEGGYTF	TGTGCCAGCAGCACCCCCGGTGGCCTAGAGGGTGGCTACACCTTC
-	TRBV5-8	-	TRBJ1-1	CASSLRARGAFF	TGTGCCAGCAGCTTGCGGGCCAGGGGAGCTTTCTTT
-	TRBV6-5	-	TRBJ2-1	CASSTGNNEQFF	TGTGCCAGCAGCACAGGGAACAATGAGCAGTTCTTC
-	TRBV5-1	TRBD1	TRBJ1-2	CASSVQGRGYTF	TGCGCCAGCAGCGTACAGGGGAGAGGCTACACCTTC